The 8 T cell receptor beta chains below were found in one sample sequenced in a study of T cell responses to AZD1222 COVID-19 vaccine. Assay: immunoSEQ multiplex PCR; the TCRdb copy retains only in-frame clones and omits some. The sample carries 90,000 to 100,000 clones, 88% recorded once. Sequenced here: peripheral blood, sampled on day 0 of AZD1222 vaccination. These TCRs come from an adult in good health.

The V and J genes are TRBV12-3 or TRBV12-4 and TRBJ1-1; D remains unclear. The CDR3 consists of 12 residues. With 7 bases removed from V and 5 bases from J, the gap between germline ends came to 11 bases. This chain's CDR3 is CASNPAGTEAFF. The CDR3 DNA follows: TGTGCCAGCAATCCAGCGGGGACTGAAGCTTTCTTT.

This clone was observed a single time. The rearrangement uses TRBV10-3 and TRBJ1-2, with 11 bases identical to TRBD1. This CDR3 has 14 residues. Germline V gene data show CDR1 as ENHRY and CDR2 as SYGVKD. The J segment lost 6 bases and the V segment lost 4 bases, leaving 4 bases of the junction unmatched. CDR3 nucleotide sequence: TGTGCCATCAGTGGGACAGGGGGCGCCGATGGCTACACCTTC. Translated: CAISGTGGADGYTF.

This chain uses TRBV10-1 with TRBJ2-7; the D gene is possibly TRBD2 (6 bases). The CDR3 length is 14 residues. V was cut by 3 bases and J by 3 bases, with 12 bases left in between. From germline, CDR1 is WNHNN and CDR2 SYGVQD (reference sequence). The chain's CDR3 is CASSDSGRDYEQYF. CDR3 nucleotides: TGCGCCAGCAGTGATTCGGGGCGGGACTACGAGCAGTACTTC.

This clone was seen only once. CDR3 in DNA: TGTGCCAGCAGTTTACAGGGTCTTGTTGGATATTCACCCCTCCACTTT. Amino acid sequence: CASSLQGLVGYSPLHF. J is TRBJ1-6 and V is TRBV2; a possible D gene is TRBD1 (6 bases). The CDR3 is 16 residues long. In germline, CDR1 is SNHLY, CDR2 FYNNEI. Between the trimmed V and J ends, which lost 5 bases and 8 bases, there was a span of 19 bases.

This rearrangement joins TRBV6-4 to TRBJ1-2; D gene uncertain. Trimming removed 2 bases from V and 4 bases from J, with 2 bases in between. The CDR3 runs 11 residues. CDR1 MRHNA and CDR2 SNTAGT come from the germline V gene. The CDR3 DNA reads TGTGCCAGCAGTGACCGCTATGGCTACACCTTC. This gives the protein CASSDRYGYTF.

V usage is TRBV19 and J usage is TRBJ1-1; 7 nucleotides agree with TRBD1. V trimming: 3 bases; J trimming: 10 bases; junction bases outside the gene matches: 14. Germline lookup yields CDR1 LNHDA and CDR2 SQIVND (reference sequence). This CDR3 is 15 amino acids long. As DNA, the CDR3 is TGTGCCAGTAGTATCTCTGTTCAGGGGGGACTTGGAGCTTTCTTT. It specifies CASSISVQGGLGAFF.

The rearrangement joins TRBV28 to TRBJ2-2; D gene uncertain. The CDR3 consists of 14 residues. The V gene's germline CDR1 is MDHEN and CDR2 SYDVKM. V lost 4 bases to trimming and J lost 0 bases, with 6 bases between them. The CDR3 loop reads CASSSPANTGELFF. CDR3 coding DNA: TGTGCCAGCAGTTCGCCTGCGAACACCGGGGAGCTGTTTTTT. The variable domain in full, with the rest retrieved from reference TRBV28 and TRBJ2-2, is DVKVTQSSRYLVKRTGEKVFLECVQDMDHENMFWYRQDPGLGLRLIYFSYDVKMKEKGDIPEGYSVSREKKERFSLILESASTNQTSMYLCASSSPANTGELFFGEGSRLTVL.

This clone was found once. The chain joins TRBV7-8 to TRBJ1-4, with D tentatively TRBD1 (5 bases). The CDR3 is 15 amino acids. Germline assignment: CDR1 SGHVS and CDR2 FQNEAQ. V lost 1 base and J 5 bases, leaving 11 bases between the germline ends. The CDR3 DNA follows: TGTGCCAGCAGCTTAGACTGGGCAGGGAATGAAAAACTGTTTTTT. Translation: CASSLDWAGNEKLFF. Combining the CDR3 with reference TRBV7-8 and TRBJ1-4 gives the whole variable domain GAGVSQSPRYKVAKRGQDVALRCDPISGHVSLFWYQQALGQGPEFLTYFQNEAQLDKSGLPSDRFFAERPEGSVSTLKIQRTQQEDSAVYLCASSLDWAGNEKLFFGSGTQLSVL.